The entry below describes one T cell receptor (beta chain). Negative isolation yielded CD8+ and CD4+ T cells; FACS enriched TEMRA cells. The entry originates in a study of CD8 T cells in Susac syndrome. RNA totalling about 0.45 to 1 ug underwent reverse transcription with random hexamers. Using its own MiXCR run on the immunoSEQ multiplex PCR reads, TCRdb lists one record per CDR3 protein. Here the sample spans about 140,000 distinct CDR3 sequences, roughly 95% being singletons. The ends were cut back, 7 bases at V and 0 bases at J, with 7 bases in the middle. This CDR3 has 13 amino acids. Germline V gene sequence: CDR1 SQVTM, CDR2 ANQGSEA.

Input material: CD4+ T cells from PBMCs. This clonotype was obtained from a human donor with multiple sclerosis. V usage is TRBV29-1 and J usage is TRBJ2-6; D is ambiguous. This CDR3 is CSAQVSGANVLTF. The CDR3 DNA reads TGCAGCGCCCAGGTCTCTGGGGCCAACGTCCTGACTTTC.